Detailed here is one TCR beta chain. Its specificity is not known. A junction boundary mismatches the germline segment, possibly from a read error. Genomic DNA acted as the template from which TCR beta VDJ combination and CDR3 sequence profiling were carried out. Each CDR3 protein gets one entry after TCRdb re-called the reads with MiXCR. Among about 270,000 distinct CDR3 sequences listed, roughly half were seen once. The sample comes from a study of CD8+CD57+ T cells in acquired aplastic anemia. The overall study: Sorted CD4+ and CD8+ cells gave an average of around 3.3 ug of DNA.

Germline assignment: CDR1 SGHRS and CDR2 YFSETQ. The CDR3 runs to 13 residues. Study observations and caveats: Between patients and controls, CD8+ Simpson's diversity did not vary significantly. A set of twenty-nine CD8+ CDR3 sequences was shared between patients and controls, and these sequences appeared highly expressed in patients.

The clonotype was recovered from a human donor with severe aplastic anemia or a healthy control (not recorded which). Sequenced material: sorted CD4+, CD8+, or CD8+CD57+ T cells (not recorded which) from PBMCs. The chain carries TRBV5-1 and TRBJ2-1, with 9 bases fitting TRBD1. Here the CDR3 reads CASSRTGDNEQSF. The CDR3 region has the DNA TGCGCCAGCTCTAGGACAGGGGATAATGAGCAGTCCTTC.